These T cell receptor beta chains were read from a single sample in a study of blood T cell repertoires in COVID-19. The data were produced by immunoSEQ multiplex PCR, yet TCRdb's version contains in-frame clones alone and is incomplete. This sample carries approximately 80,000 clones, around 79% of them seen once, and the ten largest clones take around a sixth. The sequenced sample consisted of peripheral blood. Source of these receptors: a human donor in a cohort sampled during active COVID-19. Each CDR3 is given with its conserved first and last residue. Fields, in order: CDR3 protein, V gene, J gene.

CASSYVGGTEAFF	TRBV6-5	TRBJ1-1
CASSQSPMGGAENTEAFF	TRBV23-1	TRBJ1-1
CASSPGTGKDILKDTF	TRBV3-1/TRBV3-2	TRBJ1-2
CASSLSPYEQYF	TRBV11-2	TRBJ2-7
CASSLNKLGGNNQPQHF	TRBV28	TRBJ1-5
CASSWTSGGYNEQFF	TRBV7-6	TRBJ2-1
CAIGGAQETQYF	TRBV10-3	TRBJ2-5
CASSFIDRGNSPLHF	TRBV7-2	TRBJ1-6
CASSYSPRGRNTEAFF	TRBV6-5	TRBJ1-1
CASRIKGLAAGELFF	TRBV7-2	TRBJ2-2
CACSTNYNEQFF	TRBV30	TRBJ2-1
CASSFGEQYF	TRBV27	TRBJ2-7
CASAWRALNTEAFF	TRBV7-8	TRBJ1-1
CASSSPIELAGQVVYGYTF	TRBV5-5	TRBJ1-2
CASGPYGLPTGELFF	TRBV6-2/TRBV6-3	TRBJ2-2
CASSLEYPGRQETQYF	TRBV5-1	TRBJ2-5
CAWSAQGLGNSPLHF	TRBV30	TRBJ1-6
CDYEGSGGEQPQHF	TRBV21-1	TRBJ1-5
CASSPRTEYGYTF	TRBV5-1	TRBJ1-2
CASSMRTGILFYEQYF	TRBV5-5	TRBJ2-7
CASSGRTPTYNEQFF	TRBV9	TRBJ2-1
CASRSEGYYGYTF	TRBV28	TRBJ1-2
CASSEQDRDTGELFF	TRBV25-1	TRBJ2-2
CASSLIHRVTEQYF	TRBV7-3	TRBJ2-7
CASSPQGMGEAFF	TRBV7-3	TRBJ1-1
CASSSKIGLQETQYF	TRBV5-4	TRBJ2-5
CASSLPGQANEKLFF	TRBV7-9	TRBJ1-4
CASSSIPGQGARTIYF	TRBV7-8	TRBJ1-3
CASSLDRGRDTEAFF	TRBV5-8	TRBJ1-1
CASSLDRVNEKLFF	TRBV5-4	TRBJ1-4
CASSQREANTGELFF	TRBV23-1	TRBJ2-2
CASSQVRGQETQYF	TRBV4-1	TRBJ2-5
CASTLPRQGMAGELFF	TRBV7-2	TRBJ2-2
CASGTLTSGKDTQYF	TRBV6-5	TRBJ2-3
CASSLNRGQNYGYTF	TRBV7-2	TRBJ1-2
CASITYPAVGELFF	TRBV28	TRBJ2-2
CASSLSPWLAERTRSGANVLTF	TRBV27	TRBJ2-6
CASGSREVYNEQFF	TRBV12-5	TRBJ2-1
CASSLDSGAETQYF	TRBV11-3	TRBJ2-5
CASSEGGAFRDQPQHF	TRBV2	TRBJ1-5
CASSQGLARAGNTIYF	TRBV4-1	TRBJ1-3
CASSPERSSLIKAFF	TRBV6-5	TRBJ1-1
CAWSVGTGRTNEKLFF	TRBV30	TRBJ1-4
CATTQDSFTDTQYF	TRBV5-4	TRBJ2-3
CASSVLSTDTQYF	TRBV19	TRBJ2-3
CASSQDLGEGRNEKLFF	TRBV4-3	TRBJ1-4
CASSLGQGSSYNEQFF	TRBV5-1	TRBJ2-1
CASRPQQGGAPYEQYF	TRBV27	TRBJ2-7
CASALTGTGHTTNEKLFF	TRBV5-5	TRBJ1-4
CASSLIETQYF	TRBV28	TRBJ2-5
CASSTGENSPLHF	TRBV2	TRBJ1-6
CASSPGARYNSPLHF	TRBV7-2	TRBJ1-6
CSVEDLWGGEQYF	TRBV29-1	TRBJ2-7
CASSPDDRGTEAFF	TRBV11-1	TRBJ1-1
CASSFDSSYNEQFF	TRBV7-9	TRBJ2-1
CASLAGQGVIETQYF	TRBV6-5	TRBJ2-5
CASSWGQGNTEAFF	TRBV5-1	TRBJ1-1
CASSPDTDSYEQYF	TRBV9	TRBJ2-7
CASTLGTGYEQYF	TRBV4-1	TRBJ2-7
CATSDPSRGGQPQHF	TRBV24-1	TRBJ1-5